Below, 23 T cell receptor beta chains from the same sample are listed, as sequenced in a study of OX40 agonist ivuxolimab in advanced cancers. Assay: immunoSEQ multiplex PCR; the TCRdb copy retains only in-frame clones and omits some. The table lists over 75,000 clones, around 94% of them singletons. This material consisted of CD4+ or CD8+ T cells sorted from blood, taken in a trial of the OX40 agonist ivuxolimab. These receptors were obtained from an adult with an advanced solid tumor such as melanoma, head and neck, liver or kidney cancer.

The V gene is TRBV27, the J gene TRBJ2-4; unclear D gene. V was clipped by 4 bases and J by 3 bases, with 10 bases between them. The CDR3 spans 14 residues. Germline CDR1 MNHEY, CDR2 SMNVEV (reference sequence). This chain's CDR3 is CASSSGWDKNIQYF. Written as DNA, the CDR3 is TGTGCCAGCAGTTCGGGCTGGGACAAAAACATTCAGTACTTC.

The rearrangement joins TRBV29-1 to TRBJ2-5; 10 positions agree with TRBD1. Trimming removed 7 bases from V and 5 bases from J; junction bases left unmatched: 7. The CDR3 totals 13 residues. Germline-derived CDR1 and CDR2 are SQVTM and ANQGSEA. CDR3 bases: TGCAGCGGGACAGGGGGTAGTGAGGAGACCCAGTACTTC. It specifies CSGTGGSEETQYF.

The rearrangement uses TRBV27 and TRBJ2-1, with 12 bases fitting TRBD2. Trimming cost V 4 bases and J 8 bases; bases outside gene matches: 9. Germline V gene lookup returns CDR1 MNHEY and CDR2 SMNVEV (reference sequence). The CDR3 consists of 16 residues. Here the CDR3 DNA reads TGTGCCAGCAGTTCCTGGACTAGCGGGAATATCTATGAGCAGTTCTTC. Translating gives CASSSWTSGNIYEQFF.

The CDR3 sequence is CASSQPRGLGTGYRPQHF. CDR3 coding DNA: TGTGCCAGCAGCCAACCCCGGGGGCTTGGGACGGGCTATCGGCCCCAGCATTTT. The rearrangement uses TRBV14 and TRBJ1-5; weak D call: TRBD1 (6 bases). Trimming removed 2 bases from V and 9 bases from J, with 26 bases in between. There are 18 residues in the CDR3. The germline V gene has CDR1 SGHDN and CDR2 FVKESK.

The chain has TRBV7-9 and TRBJ1-1, with 10 bases that match TRBD1. CDR1 is SEHNR, CDR2 FQNEAQ, per germline (reference sequence). This CDR3 region has 16 residues. J gave up 2 bases and V 3 bases, and 6 bases lay outside the gene matches. CDR3 coding DNA: TGTGCCAGCAGCTTCGACAGGGGGCTCCTTAACACTGAAGCTTTCTTT. Its protein is CASSFDRGLLNTEAFF.

This clone was recorded once. The chain carries TRBV9 and TRBJ2-7; a possible D gene is TRBD2 (6 bases). The V end lost 4 bases, the J end lost 3 bases, and 17 bases lay between the germline ends. The CDR3 has 15 amino acids. Germline loops: CDR1 SGDLS, CDR2 YYNGEE. CDR3 nucleotide sequence: TGTGCCAGCAGCCATCACTGGGGGGACCACTACGAGCAGTACTTC. This translates into CASSHHWGDHYEQYF.

The chain carries TRBV6-1 and TRBJ2-3; 9 bases align to TRBD1. Unmatched junction bases numbered 15, after V lost 4 bases and J lost 4 bases. The germline CDR1 and CDR2 sequences are MNHNS and SASEGT. The CDR3 is 18 residues long. CDR3 in amino acids: CASSGAIPDRGLADTQYF. CDR3 in DNA: TGTGCCAGCAGTGGGGCGATCCCCGACAGGGGGTTGGCAGATACGCAGTATTTT.

The chain couples TRBV27 to TRBJ2-3; TRBD1 is a possible D gene (5 bases). Germline V gene data show CDR1 as MNHEY and CDR2 as SMNVEV (reference sequence). V was shortened by 8 bases and J by 2 bases, with 17 bases between the two germline ends. CDR3 size: 15 residues. DNA for the CDR3: TGTGCCAGCGGAACCTCAGGGAACCCCACAGATACGCAGTATTTT. It is translated as CASGTSGNPTDTQYF.

For this clone: This sample includes further DNA sequences coding for the same CDR3. J is TRBJ2-7 and V is TRBV11-2; D gene ambiguous. Germline assignment: CDR1 SGHAT and CDR2 FQNNGV. Trimming took 4 bases from V and 0 from J, leaving 1 base between them. CDR3 size: 11 residues. The CDR3 DNA follows: TGTGCCAGCAGCTCCTCCTACGAGCAGTACTTC. Translated, it gives CASSSSYEQYF.

The rearrangement links TRBV5-6 to TRBJ2-7, with 8 bases fitting TRBD1. This CDR3 is 14 amino acids long. CDR1 is SGHDT, CDR2 YYEEEE, per germline. With V trimmed by 2 bases and J by 5 bases, 6 bases remained unmatched. CDR3 coding DNA: TGTGCCAGCAGCTTTGGGCAGGGGGCGAACGAGCAGTACTTC. Protein sequence: CASSFGQGANEQYF.

This chain links TRBV5-1 with TRBJ1-1, with 11 positions matching TRBD1. J gave up 4 bases and V 0 bases, and 2 bases lay outside the gene matches. Germline CDR1 SGHRS, CDR2 YFSETQ. This CDR3 is built from 15 residues. CDR3 DNA: TGCGCCAGCAGCTTGGAGGGACAGGGGGGCACTGAAGCTTTCTTT. Translating it yields CASSLEGQGGTEAFF.

The chain has TRBV7-2 and TRBJ2-5; TRBD1 is a possible D gene (5 bases). Deletions cut 3 bases from V and 4 bases from J, with 15 bases between. Germline CDR1 SGHTA, CDR2 FQGNSA. The CDR3 runs 15 residues. In nucleotides, the CDR3 is TGTGCCAGCAGCTTTGCGACAATTACAGGAGAGACCCAGTACTTC. Translation: CASSFATITGETQYF.

The gene calls are TRBV4-3 and TRBJ1-1; possible D gene TRBD1, 6 bases. The germline CDR1 and CDR2 sequences are LGHNA and YSLEER. Trimming removed 0 bases at V and 2 bases at J, with 10 bases between. There are 15 residues in the CDR3. CDR3 nucleotide sequence: TGCGCCAGCAGCCAAGACAACAGGGCTAACACTGAAGCTTTCTTT. It yields the protein CASSQDNRANTEAFF.

V is TRBV12-5 and J is TRBJ2-1, with unresolved D. This CDR3 has 11 residues. Trimming pared 4 bases from V and 8 bases from J, leaving 6 bases between. Germline CDR1 LGHNT, CDR2 FRNRAP. CDR3 DNA: TGTGCTAGTGGTTCAATCGATGAGCAGTTCTTC. It encodes CASGSIDEQFF.

This clone appeared once. The genes are TRBV4-1 and TRBJ1-5; 9 bases match TRBD1. The CDR3 is made up of 16 amino acids. Trimming cost V 1 base and J 3 bases; bases outside gene matches: 4. Germline V gene lookup returns CDR1 MGHRA and CDR2 YSYEKL. The CDR3 DNA follows: TGCGCCAGCAGCCAAGTGGACAGGGGTTTCAATCAGCCCCAGCATTTT. Translated, it gives CASSQVDRGFNQPQHF.

V usage is TRBV6-5 and J usage is TRBJ1-1, with D tentatively TRBD1 (6 bases). The ends were cut back, 7 bases at V and 4 bases at J, with 16 bases in the middle. This CDR3 is built from 14 residues. Germline lookup yields CDR1 MNHEY and CDR2 SVGAGI. The CDR3 coding sequence is TGTGCCAGCAATATTATTGACAGGCGCACTGAAGCTTTCTTT. Its translation: CASNIIDRRTEAFF.

The chain couples TRBV11-2 to TRBJ1-1, with D unclear. This CDR3 region has 14 residues. Trimming took off 2 bases at V and 6 bases at J, with 13 bases between the two ends. In germline, CDR1 is SGHAT, CDR2 FQNNGV. The DNA for the CDR3 is TGTGCCAGCAGCTTATATCACGGTCAGCCTGAAGCTTTCTTT. Its translation is CASSLYHGQPEAFF.

The chain joins TRBV6-4 to TRBJ2-1; 12 bases align to TRBD2. Germline lookup yields CDR1 MRHNA and CDR2 SNTAGT. CDR3 length equals 14 residues. V gave up 5 bases and J gave up 6 bases; unmatched junction bases: 2. This CDR3 is CASSRTSGANEQFF. CDR3 nucleotide sequence: TGTGCCAGCAGTAGGACTAGCGGGGCCAATGAGCAGTTCTTC.

The rearrangement joins TRBV13 to TRBJ1-4; D gene unclear. The V end lost 0 bases, the J end lost 4 bases, and 6 bases lay between the germline ends. This CDR3 contains 14 residues. Germline V gene sequence: CDR1 PRHDT, CDR2 FYEKMQ (reference sequence). The CDR3 bases are TGTGCCAGCAGCTTAGGTCAGCTTAATGAAAAACTGTTTTTT. Translation: CASSLGQLNEKLFF.

CDR3 residues: CASSGTLEQFF. The CDR3 DNA follows: TGTGCCAGTTCCGGGACTCTTGAGCAGTTCTTC. The chain carries TRBV19 and TRBJ2-1; possibly TRBD2 for D (6 bases). The CDR3 extends over 11 amino acids. Germline assignment: CDR1 LNHDA and CDR2 SQIVND (reference sequence). V was pared by 8 bases and J by 9 bases, with 11 bases between.

This clone occurred once. The genes are TRBV30 and TRBJ1-1, with D possibly TRBD1 on 5 matching bases. CDR1 and CDR2 (germline): GTSNPN, SVGIG (reference sequence). The ends were cut back, 0 bases at V and 4 bases at J, with 9 bases in the middle. The CDR3 length is 13 residues. CDR3: CAWSVLGVTEAFF. The CDR3 region has the DNA TGTGCCTGGAGTGTACTGGGGGTCACTGAAGCTTTCTTT.

The chain employs TRBV7-9 and TRBJ2-1; D unclear. V lost 5 bases to trimming and J lost 1 base, with 15 bases between them. The CDR3 covers 16 residues. Germline values: CDR1 SEHNR, CDR2 FQNEAQ (reference sequence). CDR3 in DNA: TGTGCCAGCAGCCCGCGGCTGCGTCGGTCCTACAATGAGCAGTTCTTC. Translated, it gives CASSPRLRRSYNEQFF.

This rearrangement joins TRBV27 to TRBJ2-7, with D perhaps matching TRBD1 (6 bases). V was clipped by 5 bases and J by 2 bases, with 10 bases between them. The CDR3 is made up of 13 amino acids. CDR1 is MNHEY and CDR2 is SMNVEV in the germline V gene (reference sequence). DNA for the CDR3: TGTGCCAGCAGTCTCCGGACAGCCTACGAGCAGTACTTC. Protein: CASSLRTAYEQYF.